The 6 T cell receptor beta chains given below trace back to one sample, sequenced in a study of T cells in localized non-small cell lung cancer. Only in-frame clones appear in the TCRdb table, and some are missing; sequencing was by immunoSEQ multiplex PCR. The data show some 2,700 clones, about a fifth seen once. The sample was lung tumor tissue, taken before any cancer treatment. All receptors come from a man between 40 and 70 years old with stage I lung adenocarcinoma.

V is TRBV15 and J is TRBJ2-6; the D gene is possibly TRBD2 (7 bases). This CDR3 spans 16 amino acids. With 4 bases removed from V and 0 bases from J, the gap between germline ends came to 10 bases. Germline-derived CDR1 and CDR2 are LNHNV and YYDKDF (reference sequence). CDR3 coding DNA: TGTGCCACCAGCAACGGGGGGCCCTCTGGGGCCAACGTCCTGACTTTC. Protein: CATSNGGPSGANVLTF.

The genes are TRBV19 and TRBJ1-5; D gene uncertain. CDR1 is LNHDA, CDR2 SQIVND, per germline (reference sequence). This CDR3 contains 15 residues. Between the trimmed V and J ends, which lost 2 bases and 0 bases, there was a span of 8 bases. CDR3 in amino acids: CASSIQDYSNQPQHF. The CDR3 coding sequence is TGTGCCAGTAGTATACAGGATTATAGCAATCAGCCCCAGCATTTT. Using reference TRBV19 and TRBJ1-5 for the parts outside the CDR3, the full variable domain is DGGITQSPKYLFRKEGQNVTLSCEQNLNHDAMYWYRQDPGQGLRLIYYSQIVNDFQKGDIAEGYSVSREKKESFPLTVTSAQKNPTAFYLCASSIQDYSNQPQHFGDGTRLSIL.

The table lists this clone with a few counts. The chain couples TRBV28 to TRBJ1-1; a weak D match, TRBD1 (6 bases). The CDR3 is made up of 14 amino acids. V shed 5 bases and J shed 7 bases, with 17 bases lying between them. From germline, CDR1 is MDHEN and CDR2 SYDVKM. The CDR3 sequence: CASSPPDRPFEAFF. The CDR3 DNA follows: TGTGCCAGCAGTCCCCCGGACAGACCCTTTGAAGCTTTCTTT.

The V and J genes are TRBV18 and TRBJ2-5; D gene unclear. V gave up 3 bases and J gave up 3 bases, with 11 bases separating them. CDR1 is KGHSH, CDR2 LQKENI, per germline. This CDR3 spans 14 amino acids. CDR3 in amino acids: CASSPPAEKETQYF. The CDR3, as DNA: TGTGCCAGCTCACCCCCGGCAGAGAAAGAGACCCAGTACTTC.

The rearrangement joins TRBV10-1 to TRBJ1-4; D not resolved. The CDR3 is 14 residues long. From germline, CDR1 is WNHNN and CDR2 SYGVQD (reference sequence). V lost 3 bases and J 8 bases, leaving 13 bases between the germline ends. This chain's CDR3 is CASSDSLSREKLFF. As DNA, the CDR3 is TGCGCCAGCAGTGATTCCCTAAGCAGGGAAAAACTGTTTTTT.

The chain combines TRBV28 with TRBJ2-5; 8 bases match TRBD2. This CDR3 has 15 residues. J was trimmed by 1 base and V by 5 bases; bases with no gene match: 6. The germline V gene encodes CDR1 MDHEN and CDR2 SYDVKM. The CDR3 DNA sequence: TGTGCCAGCAGTCCGGGACTAGGGATCCAAGAGACCCAGTACTTC. Its protein is CASSPGLGIQETQYF.